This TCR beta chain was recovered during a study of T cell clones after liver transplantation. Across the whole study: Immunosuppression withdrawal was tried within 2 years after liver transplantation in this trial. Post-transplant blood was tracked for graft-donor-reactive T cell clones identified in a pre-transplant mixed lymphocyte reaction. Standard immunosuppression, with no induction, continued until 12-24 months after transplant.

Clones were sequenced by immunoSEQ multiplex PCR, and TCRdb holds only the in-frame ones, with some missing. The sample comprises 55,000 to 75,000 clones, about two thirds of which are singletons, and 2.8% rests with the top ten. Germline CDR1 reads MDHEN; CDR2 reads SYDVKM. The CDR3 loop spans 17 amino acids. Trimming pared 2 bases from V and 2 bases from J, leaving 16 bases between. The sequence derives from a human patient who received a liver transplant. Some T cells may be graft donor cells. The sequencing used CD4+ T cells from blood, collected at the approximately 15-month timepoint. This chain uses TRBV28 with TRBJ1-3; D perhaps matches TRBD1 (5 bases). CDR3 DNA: TGTGCCAGCAGTTTAGGGGACGGAACGTACCCTGGAAACACCATATATTTT. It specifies CASSLGDGTYPGNTIYF.